Listed below are T cell receptor beta chains from one sample, sequenced in a study of identical twins. Each CDR3 protein gets one entry after TCRdb re-called the 5' RACE reads with MiXCR. The sample yields 1,800,000 or so distinct CDR3 sequences, about 30% seen once. Specimen: cord blood. The receptors here all came from a newborn girl in good health. CDR3s include the opening cysteine and the closing phenylalanine or tryptophan. Each record gives: J gene, clone size, V gene, CDR3 protein. Rows give clone size only sometimes, using once, few, many, or a class for an expanded clone.

>TRBJ1-2|once|TRBV5-5
CASSWDRGRFYGYTF
>TRBJ2-1|NA|TRBV3-1
CASSRTRGDKQFF
>TRBJ2-1|few|TRBV10-3
CATNSDDEQFF
>TRBJ1-2|NA|TRBV3-1
CASSHDRDSSYTF
>TRBJ2-1|NA|TRBV2
CASSHSVAGGNNEQFF
>TRBJ2-2|few|TRBV2
CASQRTANGELFF
>NA|once|TRBV7-2
CASSLAWGSVAKNIQYF
>TRBJ2-6|few|TRBV20-1
CSARGPLSANVLTF
>TRBJ2-7|few|TRBV28
CAVFSGRYEQYF
>TRBJ2-2|few|TRBV9
CASSVEGYTGELFF
>TRBJ2-5|NA|TRBV25-1
CASSEGGTVKVGQYF
>TRBJ1-4|many|TRBV29-1
CSVGQGNEKLFF
>TRBJ2-3|NA|TRBV20-1
CSAREGSWADTQYF
>TRBJ2-1|NA|TRBV27
CASSASGTSGSDEQFF
>TRBJ1-2|NA|TRBV27
CASSKGPSQGLDYGYTF
>TRBJ2-4|NA|TRBV21-1
CASSKMAEILAKNIQYF
>TRBJ2-3|NA|TRBV28
CASSPRLWAGGHSYTDTQYF
>TRBJ1-1|NA|TRBV6-6
CASSYTGQGGTEAFF
>TRBJ1-6|NA|TRBV7-2
CASSSDFSHNSPLHF
>NA|NA|TRBV7-2
CASSRDGLAGAYNEQYF
>TRBJ2-3|NA|TRBV7-2
CASSLVAGGPSTDTQYF
>TRBJ2-5|NA|TRBV14
CASSPSPPSGKETQYF
>TRBJ1-2|few|TRBV20-1
CSASRGQAYGYTF
>TRBJ2-1|few|TRBV4-1
CASSQDRGGLGVGEQFF
>TRBJ2-5|few|TRBV20-1
CSARTGSKTQYF
>TRBJ2-1|few|TRBV20-1
CSARAPPSSYNEQFF
>TRBJ2-3|few|TRBV5-1
CASTRLAGGADTQYF
>TRBJ1-6|NA|TRBV12-3/TRBV12-4
CASSFRRQGENSPLHF
>TRBJ2-3|NA|TRBV6-1
CAGGFTDTQYF
>TRBJ1-5|NA|TRBV20-1
CSARDYGNSNQPQHF
>TRBJ1-2|NA|TRBV5-6
CASSLAGGSLTYYGYTF
>TRBJ2-7|NA|TRBV21-1
CASSVRDVRWYEQYF
>TRBJ2-7|NA|TRBV10-3
CAIRVAYEQCF
>TRBJ2-3|NA|TRBV9
CASSTDVDTQYF
>TRBJ1-2|NA|TRBV7-9
CASSSDREDYGYTF
>TRBJ1-5|few|TRBV15
CATSITPGPNQPQHF
>TRBJ2-6|few|TRBV6-2/TRBV6-3
CASSYGGTGANVLTF
>TRBJ1-2|many|TRBV6-5
CASSYGIPDRLNYGYTF
>TRBJ2-3|NA|TRBV2
CASTGSLAAYTDTQYF
>NA|few|TRBV10-3
CAISPRDYEQYF
>TRBJ1-1|NA|TRBV5-1
CASSLVGRGGVNTEAFF
>TRBJ1-5|few|TRBV20-1
CSAQGTHNQPQHF